A selection of T cell receptor beta chains follows, all from one sample in a study of response to subunit inactivated influenza vaccine. Using its own MiXCR run on the RT-PCR reads, TCRdb lists one record per CDR3 protein. The sample has about 160,000 distinct CDR3 sequences, about a tenth seen once. The sequences come from non-naive T cells sorted from PBMCs, collected 45 days after vaccination. The receptors were sampled from a middle-aged man who received an inactivated influenza vaccine. Both conserved end residues are part of each CDR3. Fields, in order: CDR3 protein, CDR3 DNA, J gene, V gene, D gene, clone size. A D gene is named only where the DNA matches it firmly. Clone size is not always given. Where it is, it says once, few, many or a class for expanded clones.

cdr3_aa: CASITQYPSGELFF; cdr3_nt: TGTGCCAGCATCACACAATATCCATCCGGGGAGCTGTTTTTT; j_call: TRBJ2-2; v_call: TRBV6-1; d_call: NA; clone_size: NA
cdr3_aa: CASSPRTGGQTQYF; cdr3_nt: TGCGCCAGCAGCCCTCGGACAGGGGGTCAGACCCAGTACTTC; j_call: TRBJ2-5; v_call: TRBV4-1; d_call: TRBD1; clone_size: few
cdr3_aa: CASTVAGGQETQYF; cdr3_nt: TGTGCCAGCACCGTAGCGGGGGGGCAAGAGACCCAGTACTTC; j_call: TRBJ2-5; v_call: TRBV12-3/TRBV12-4; d_call: TRBD2; clone_size: many
cdr3_aa: CSARGQGRMDIQYF; cdr3_nt: TGCAGTGCTAGAGGCCAGGGGAGGATGGACATTCAGTACTTC; j_call: TRBJ2-4; v_call: TRBV20-1; d_call: NA; clone_size: few
cdr3_aa: CASSQGLRSYNEQFF; cdr3_nt: TGTGCCAGCAGCCAAGGACTGCGCTCCTACAATGAGCAGTTCTTC; j_call: TRBJ2-1; v_call: TRBV3-1; d_call: NA; clone_size: NA
cdr3_aa: CASSLVSRERFF; cdr3_nt: TGTGCCAGCAGCTTAGTATCCAGGGAACGGTTCTTC; j_call: TRBJ2-1; v_call: TRBV7-8; d_call: NA; clone_size: NA
cdr3_aa: CSATGGLFEQFF; cdr3_nt: TGCAGTGCCACGGGCGGACTTTTTGAGCAGTTCTTC; j_call: TRBJ2-1; v_call: TRBV20-1; d_call: NA; clone_size: many
cdr3_aa: CASTPPGANVLTF; cdr3_nt: TGTGCCAGTACCCCCCCTGGGGCCAACGTCCTGACTTTC; j_call: TRBJ2-6; v_call: TRBV19; d_call: NA; clone_size: few
cdr3_aa: CASSSPRTGTGGASNYGYTF; cdr3_nt: TGTGCCAGCAGTTCCCCTCGAACCGGGACAGGGGGCGCAAGCAACTATGGCTACACCTTC; j_call: TRBJ1-2; v_call: TRBV28; d_call: TRBD1; clone_size: few
cdr3_aa: CASSYSGLNTGELFF; cdr3_nt: TGTGCCAGCAGTTACAGCGGTTTGAACACCGGGGAGCTGTTTTTT; j_call: TRBJ2-2; v_call: TRBV6-2/TRBV6-3; d_call: NA; clone_size: few
cdr3_aa: CASSKRGVTEAFF; cdr3_nt: TGTGCCAGTAGTAAGAGGGGAGTCACTGAAGCTTTCTTT; j_call: TRBJ1-1; v_call: TRBV19; d_call: NA; clone_size: few
cdr3_aa: CASSPRTSGVTDTQYF; cdr3_nt: TGCGCCAGCAGCCCACGGACTAGCGGGGTCACAGATACGCAGTATTTT; j_call: TRBJ2-3; v_call: TRBV5-1; d_call: TRBD2; clone_size: many